One sample yielded the 4 T cell receptor beta chains listed below, sequenced in a study of blood T cells in healthy people across ages. Then a second PCR, running about 6 to 11 cycles, was carried out with a sample-barcoded 5' primer and a J-beta primer mix. TCRdb re-derived calls from the 5' RACE reads in MiXCR, one entry per CDR3 protein. The repertoire holds 850,000 to 1,100,000 distinct CDR3 sequences, with roughly two fifths as singletons. Sequenced sample: blood. The receptor set was obtained from a man aged 18 to 29 in good health.

V gene TRBV27 combines with J gene TRBJ1-2; tentatively, D is TRBD1 (5 bases). V was clipped by 6 bases and J by 7 bases, with 18 bases between them. Looked up from germline, CDR1 is MNHEY and CDR2 is SMNVEV (reference sequence). The CDR3 totals 14 residues. CDR3 nucleotide sequence: TGTGCCAGCAGGTTTGGGGAAGCTGGGGGTGGCTACACCTTC. Translated, it gives CASRFGEAGGGYTF.

The chain carries TRBV12-3 or TRBV12-4 and TRBJ1-1, with no clear D. Trimming cost V 5 bases and J 6 bases, with 16 bases left between them. The CDR3 runs 14 residues. The CDR3 DNA sequence: TGTGCCAGCAGTCCCCGTTTAGGGTATGCTGAAGCTTTCTTT. Translation gives CASSPRLGYAEAFF.

The chain combines TRBV10-3 with TRBJ1-1; D is unresolved. CDR3 length equals 13 residues. Germline values: CDR1 ENHRY, CDR2 SYGVKD. Trimming took 2 bases from V and 6 from J, leaving 10 bases between them. CDR3 nucleotides: TGTGCCATCAGTGAGCCTCTGACTTCTGAAGCTTTCTTT. Its protein product is CAISEPLTSEAFF.

The rearrangement joins TRBV9 to TRBJ2-1; either TRBD1 or TRBD2 may supply D (5 bases each). The germline CDR1 and CDR2 sequences are SGDLS and YYNGEE. This CDR3 is 15 amino acids long. Trimming took 4 bases from V and 13 from J, leaving 24 bases between them. Written as DNA, the CDR3 is TGTGCCAGCAGCCCCCGAGATGAGGGGTGGGAGACCCAGTTCTTC. Its translation: CASSPRDEGWETQFF.